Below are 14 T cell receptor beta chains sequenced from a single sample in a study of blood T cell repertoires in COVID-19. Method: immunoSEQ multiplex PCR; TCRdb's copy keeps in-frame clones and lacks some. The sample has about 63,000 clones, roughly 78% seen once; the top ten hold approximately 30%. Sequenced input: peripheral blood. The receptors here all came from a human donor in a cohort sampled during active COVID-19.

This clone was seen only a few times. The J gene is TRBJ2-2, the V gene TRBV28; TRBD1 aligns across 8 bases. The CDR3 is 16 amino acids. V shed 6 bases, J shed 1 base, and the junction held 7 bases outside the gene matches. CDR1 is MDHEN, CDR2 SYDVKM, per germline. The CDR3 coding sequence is TGTGCCAGCAGACCTTGGGGGACAGGGAACACCGGGGAGCTGTTTTTT. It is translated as CASRPWGTGNTGELFF.

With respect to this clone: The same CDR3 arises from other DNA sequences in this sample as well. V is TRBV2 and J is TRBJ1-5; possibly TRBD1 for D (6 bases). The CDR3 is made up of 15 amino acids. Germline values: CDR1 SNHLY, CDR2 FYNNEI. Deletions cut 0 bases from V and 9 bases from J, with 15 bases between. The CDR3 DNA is TGTGCCAGCAGTGAAGCGGGGGGGGCGGGTTGGCCCCAGCATTTT. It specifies CASSEAGGAGWPQHF.

CDR3: CASSQGAQRLAHEKLFF. CDR3 in DNA: TGTGCCAGCAGCCAGGGGGCCCAGCGGCTTGCCCATGAAAAACTGTTTTTT. This chain links TRBV5-8 with TRBJ1-4, with 8 positions matching TRBD1. The V and J ends lost 4 bases and 6 bases, in that order; junction bases with no gene match: 14. CDR1 SGHTS and CDR2 YDEGEE come from the germline V gene. The CDR3 runs to 17 residues. Full variable domain (remainder filled in from reference TRBV5-8 and TRBJ1-4): EAGVTQSPTHLIKTRGQQATLRCSPISGHTSVYWYQQALGLGLQFLLWYDEGEERNRGNFPPRFSGRQFPNYSSELNVNALELEDSALYLCASSQGAQRLAHEKLFFGSGTQLSVL.

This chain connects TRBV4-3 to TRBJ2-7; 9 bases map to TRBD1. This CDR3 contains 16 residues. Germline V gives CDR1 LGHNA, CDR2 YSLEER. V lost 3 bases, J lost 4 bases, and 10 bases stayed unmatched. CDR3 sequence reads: CASSQGIQGARYEQYF. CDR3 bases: TGCGCCAGCAGCCAGGGGATACAGGGGGCACGTTACGAGCAGTACTTC.

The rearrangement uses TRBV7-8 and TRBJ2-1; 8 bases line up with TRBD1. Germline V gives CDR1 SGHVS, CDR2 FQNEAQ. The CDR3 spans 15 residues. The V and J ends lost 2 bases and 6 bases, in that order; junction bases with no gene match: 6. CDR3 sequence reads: CASSLSRGPINEQFF. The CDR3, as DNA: TGTGCCAGCAGCTTAAGCAGGGGGCCGATCAATGAGCAGTTCTTC.

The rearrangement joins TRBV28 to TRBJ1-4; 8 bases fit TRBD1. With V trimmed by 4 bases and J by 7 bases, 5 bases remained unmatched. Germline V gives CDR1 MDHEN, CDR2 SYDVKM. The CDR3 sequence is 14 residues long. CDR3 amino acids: CASSSGGDLEKLFF. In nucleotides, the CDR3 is TGTGCCAGCAGTTCAGGGGGCGACCTTGAAAAACTGTTTTTT. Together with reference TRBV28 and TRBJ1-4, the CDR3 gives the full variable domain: DVKVTQSSRYLVKRTGEKVFLECVQDMDHENMFWYRQDPGLGLRLIYFSYDVKMKEKGDIPEGYSVSREKKERFSLILESASTNQTSMYLCASSSGGDLEKLFFGSGTQLSVL.

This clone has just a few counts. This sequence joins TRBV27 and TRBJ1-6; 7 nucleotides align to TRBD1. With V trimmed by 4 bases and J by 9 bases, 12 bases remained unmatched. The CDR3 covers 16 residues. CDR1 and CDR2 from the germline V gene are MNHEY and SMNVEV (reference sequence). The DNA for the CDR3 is TGTGCCAGCAGTTCAATGAGGTTAGGGGGCCGTTCACCCCTCCACTTT. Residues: CASSSMRLGGRSPLHF.

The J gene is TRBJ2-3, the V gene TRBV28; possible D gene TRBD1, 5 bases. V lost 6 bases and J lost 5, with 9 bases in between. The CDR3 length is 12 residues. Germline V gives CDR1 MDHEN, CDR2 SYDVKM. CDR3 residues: CASRSGLDTQYF. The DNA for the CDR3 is TGTGCCAGCAGATCAGGGTTAGATACGCAGTATTTT. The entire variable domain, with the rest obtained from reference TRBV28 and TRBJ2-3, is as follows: DVKVTQSSRYLVKRTGEKVFLECVQDMDHENMFWYRQDPGLGLRLIYFSYDVKMKEKGDIPEGYSVSREKKERFSLILESASTNQTSMYLCASRSGLDTQYFGPGTRLTVL.

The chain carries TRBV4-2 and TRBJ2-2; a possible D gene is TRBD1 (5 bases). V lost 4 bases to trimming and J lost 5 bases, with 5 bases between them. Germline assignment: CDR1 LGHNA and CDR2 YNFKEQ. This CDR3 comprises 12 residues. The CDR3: CASSPGTGELFF. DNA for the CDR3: TGTGCCAGCAGCCCAGGGACCGGGGAGCTGTTTTTT.

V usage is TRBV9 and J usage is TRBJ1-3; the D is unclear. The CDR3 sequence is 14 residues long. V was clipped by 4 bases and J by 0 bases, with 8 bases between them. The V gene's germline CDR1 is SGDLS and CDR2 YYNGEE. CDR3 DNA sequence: TGTGCCAGCAGCACCCAGTACTCTGGAAACACCATATATTTT. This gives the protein CASSTQYSGNTIYF.

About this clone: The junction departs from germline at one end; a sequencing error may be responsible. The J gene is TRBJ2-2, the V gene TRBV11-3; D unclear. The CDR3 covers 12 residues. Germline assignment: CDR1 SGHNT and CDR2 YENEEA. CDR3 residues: CASRLSGGELFF. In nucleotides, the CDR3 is TGTGCCAGCCGCTTGTCGGGCGGGGAGCTGTTTTTT.

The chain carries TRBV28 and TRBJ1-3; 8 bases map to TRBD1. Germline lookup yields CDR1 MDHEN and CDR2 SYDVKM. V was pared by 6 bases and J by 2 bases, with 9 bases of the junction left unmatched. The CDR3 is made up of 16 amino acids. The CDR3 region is CASSSLRGPTGNTIYF. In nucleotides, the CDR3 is TGTGCCAGCAGCTCCCTCAGGGGGCCGACTGGAAACACCATATATTTT.

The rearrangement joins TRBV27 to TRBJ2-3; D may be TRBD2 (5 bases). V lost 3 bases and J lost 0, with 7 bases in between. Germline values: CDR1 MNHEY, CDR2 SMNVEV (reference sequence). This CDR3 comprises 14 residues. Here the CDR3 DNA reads TGTGCCAGCAGTTTGGAGGTTAGCACAGATACGCAGTATTTT. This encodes CASSLEVSTDTQYF.

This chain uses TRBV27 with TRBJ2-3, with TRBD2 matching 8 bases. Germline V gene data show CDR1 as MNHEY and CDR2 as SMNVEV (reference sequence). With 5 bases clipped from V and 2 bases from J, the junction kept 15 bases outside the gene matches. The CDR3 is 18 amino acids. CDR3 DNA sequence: TGTGCCAGCAGTAGAGCGCTAGTTGGCGGGGGGAACACAGATACGCAGTATTTT. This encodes CASSRALVGGGNTDTQYF.